Listed here are 17 T cell receptor beta chains from one sample, sequenced in a study of blood T cell repertoires in COVID-19. TCRdb's table, derived via immunoSEQ multiplex PCR, lists solely in-frame clones and lacks some. Among 150,000 to 200,000 clones listed, over 75% were seen once. The sample was peripheral blood. The receptors here all came from a woman in her 70s with acute or convalescent COVID-19.

The V call is TRBV15, the J call TRBJ2-3, with 11 nucleotides matching TRBD2. Germline CDR1 reads LNHNV; CDR2 reads YYDKDF (reference sequence). The V gene end was trimmed by 5 bases and the J gene end by 3 bases; junction bases not matched to a gene: 10. The CDR3 is made up of 17 amino acids. The chain's CDR3 is CATSLRPSGRSTDTQYF. Here the CDR3 DNA reads TGTGCCACCAGCCTTAGGCCTAGCGGGAGGTCTACAGATACGCAGTATTTT.

The rearrangement links TRBV29-1 to TRBJ2-1, with a possible D match to TRBD2 (7 bases). The CDR3 spans 12 residues. The V end lost 3 bases, the J end lost 8 bases, and 11 bases lay between the germline ends. Germline lookup yields CDR1 SQVTM and CDR2 ANQGSEA. CDR3: CSVDRGADEQFF. In DNA, the CDR3 is TGCAGCGTTGACCGGGGGGCCGATGAGCAGTTCTTC.

V is TRBV19 and J is TRBJ1-3; unclear D gene. Germline CDR1 and CDR2: LNHDA and SQIVND (reference sequence). V dropped 3 bases and J dropped 2 bases, with 8 bases sitting between them. The CDR3 spans 14 residues. CDR3 amino acids: CASSIGYTGNTIYF. CDR3 nucleotide sequence: TGTGCCAGTAGTATCGGGTATACTGGAAACACCATATATTTT.

This clone was counted between two and nine times. The rearrangement links TRBV5-6 to TRBJ1-4; the D gene is possibly TRBD1 (5 bases). This CDR3 contains 14 residues. V was pared by 4 bases and J by 9 bases, with 16 bases between. From germline, CDR1 is SGHDT and CDR2 YYEEEE. The DNA for the CDR3 is TGTGCCAGCAGCCTACTATCAGCGGGACAAAAACTGTTTTTT. As protein: CASSLLSAGQKLFF.

This chain joins TRBV28 and TRBJ1-2; D perhaps matches TRBD1 (5 bases). This CDR3 region has 16 residues. The ends were cut back, 7 bases at V and 7 bases at J, with 25 bases in the middle. Germline V lookup: CDR1 MDHEN, CDR2 SYDVKM. The CDR3 loop is CASTPTDQGKLGGYTF. CDR3 nucleotide sequence: TGTGCCAGCACCCCAACGGATCAGGGCAAGCTTGGTGGCTACACCTTC.

This chain joins TRBV2 and TRBJ2-2, with 7 bases that match TRBD2. The J segment lost 2 bases and the V segment lost 8 bases, leaving 11 bases of the junction unmatched. The CDR3 spans 16 residues. Germline-derived CDR1 and CDR2 are SNHLY and FYNNEI. CDR3 protein: CASAARELVNTGELFF. Written as DNA, the CDR3 is TGTGCCAGCGCAGCGCGGGAGTTAGTAAACACCGGGGAGCTGTTTTTT.

This clone was observed once. This chain links TRBV10-3 with TRBJ1-1; maybe TRBD1 (6 bases). V lost 2 bases and J lost 1, with 11 bases in between. The CDR3 is made up of 15 amino acids. The V gene's germline CDR1 is ENHRY and CDR2 SYGVKD. The CDR3 nucleotides are TGTGCCATCAGTGAGGTACCCAGGGGGAACACTGAAGCTTTCTTT. Its protein product is CAISEVPRGNTEAFF.

The chain uses TRBV19 and TRBJ2-7, with 9 bases matching TRBD1. This CDR3 spans 14 amino acids. Germline CDR1 reads LNHDA; CDR2 reads SQIVND (reference sequence). After removal of 3 bases from V and 6 bases from J, the junction contained 6 bases not matched to a gene. The CDR3 region has the DNA TGTGCCAGTAGTATCGGGACAGGGAGTTTCGAGCAGTACTTC. It specifies CASSIGTGSFEQYF.

Worth noting for this clone: Within the sample, other DNA sequences also encode this same CDR3. The chain carries TRBV7-3 and TRBJ2-6; the D gene is possibly TRBD1 (6 bases). Germline CDR1 reads SGHTA; CDR2 reads FQGTGA. Trimming cost V 4 bases and J 0 bases, with 7 bases left between them. The CDR3 extends over 15 amino acids. CDR3 protein: CASSSRGSGANVLTF. Here the CDR3 DNA reads TGTGCCAGCAGCTCCAGGGGCTCTGGGGCCAACGTCCTGACTTTC.

The chain combines TRBV12-3 or TRBV12-4 with TRBJ2-7, with D hard to call. The CDR3 is made up of 13 amino acids. The V gene lost 3 bases and the J gene lost 4 bases, with 10 bases spanning the gap. This chain's CDR3 is CASSFALEYEQYF. Written as DNA, the CDR3 is TGTGCCAGCAGTTTTGCCCTGGAGTACGAGCAGTACTTC.

This chain connects TRBV7-2 to TRBJ1-1; D remains ambiguous. The CDR3 consists of 15 residues. The ends were cut back, 2 bases at V and 0 bases at J, with 10 bases in the middle. Germline V gene data show CDR1 as SGHTA and CDR2 as FQGNSA. The CDR3 sequence: CASSLLIDMNTEAFF. DNA for the CDR3: TGTGCCAGCAGCTTACTTATCGACATGAACACTGAAGCTTTCTTT.

CDR3 bases: TGTGCCAGCAGCTTAACGACAGTCGGGGGACCCACTTACAATGAGCAGTTCTTC. This translates into CASSLTTVGGPTYNEQFF. The chain uses TRBV7-3 and TRBJ2-1; perhaps TRBD2 as D (6 bases). CDR1 and CDR2 (germline): SGHTA, FQGTGA. This CDR3 comprises 18 residues. V lost 0 bases and J 4 bases, leaving 19 bases between the germline ends.

The genes are TRBV27 and TRBJ1-4; D might be TRBD1 (6 bases). This CDR3 is built from 14 residues. Trimming shortened V by 6 bases and J by 8 bases, and 16 bases separated the two germline ends. Germline values: CDR1 MNHEY, CDR2 SMNVEV (reference sequence). In DNA form, the CDR3 reads TGTGCCAGCAGCCTCTCAGGGGTAGGAGAAAAACTGTTTTTT. Its protein product is CASSLSGVGEKLFF.

The rearrangement joins TRBV6-1 to TRBJ2-3, with 10 bases identical to TRBD2. From germline, CDR1 is MNHNS and CDR2 SASEGT. V dropped 2 bases and J dropped 3; count of bases not matched to a gene: 5. This CDR3 has 16 amino acids. The CDR3 coding sequence is TGTGCCAGCAGTGAACTCGGAGCGGGAGGGACAGATACGCAGTATTTT. It specifies CASSELGAGGTDTQYF.

The V and J genes are TRBV5-1 and TRBJ2-2; no clear D gene. The V gene's germline CDR1 is SGHRS and CDR2 YFSETQ. V lost 1 base, J lost 6 bases, and 4 bases lay in between. CDR3 length: 12 amino acids. Here the CDR3 DNA reads TGCGCCAGCAGCTTGCAGGCCGGGGAGCTGTTTTTT. Protein sequence: CASSLQAGELFF.

The CDR3 DNA is TGTGCCAGCAGCCGGGGAAATAATTCACCCCTCCACTTT. Translated: CASSRGNNSPLHF. The J gene is TRBJ1-6, the V gene TRBV7-6, with D unresolved. The CDR3 is made up of 13 amino acids. The germline gives CDR1 SGHVS, CDR2 FNYEAQ. The germline V and J ends were trimmed by 5 bases and 5 bases, with 7 bases remaining between them.

This chain joins TRBV7-9 and TRBJ2-7, with TRBD2 identical over 13 bases. Germline V gives CDR1 SEHNR, CDR2 FQNEAQ (reference sequence). CDR3 size: 15 residues. With 3 bases clipped from V and 3 bases from J, the junction kept 2 bases outside the gene matches. In DNA form, the CDR3 reads TGTGCCAGCAGCTTGTGGACTAGCGGGAGCTACGAGCAGTACTTC. Translation: CASSLWTSGSYEQYF.